This T cell receptor (beta chain) was captured in a study of OX40 agonist ivuxolimab in advanced cancers. Overall study context: Mean age approximately 66 years, range about 20 to 85; approximately 80% male. Findings and limits, study-wide: Blood T cells, both CD4+ and CD8+, expanded clonally by week 6 at 0.1 to 3.0 mg/kg. Not determined was the antigen specificity of the expanded peripheral T cells.

Autoimmune disease history or systemic immunosuppression disqualified patients. To note about this clone: Its target is unknown.

Germline V lookup: CDR1 WSHSY, CDR2 SAAADI. This CDR3 is built from 14 residues. Deletions cut 7 bases from V and 0 bases from J, with 10 bases between. Measured with immunoSEQ multiplex PCR; TCRdb has only the in-frame clones, and not every one. The table shows roughly 40,000 clones, with approximately 91% occurring only once. The sample here was CD4+ or CD8+ T cells sorted from blood, taken in a trial of the OX40 agonist ivuxolimab. The gene calls are TRBV10-2 and TRBJ2-1; maybe TRBD2 (5 bases). This TCR was sampled from an adult with an advanced solid tumor such as melanoma, head and neck, liver or kidney cancer. The CDR3, as DNA: TGCGCCAGCAAGGAGGACCTCTCCTACAATGAGCAGTTCTTC. Its translation: CASKEDLSYNEQFF.